This T cell receptor beta chain was profiled in a study of blood T cell repertoires in COVID-19. As for the study in general: The study drew acute and convalescent COVID-19 samples from the United States, Italy and Spain. Sources were T cells, B-cell-depleted T cells, or PBMCs; the material itself was cDNA or gDNA.

The germline CDR1 and CDR2 sequences are SGHDT and YYEEEE. The V gene lost 5 bases and the J gene lost 1 base, with 9 bases spanning the gap. The CDR3 sequence is 14 residues long. Per the original data handling: Amplification with reference gene primers provided the estimates of nucleated cell counts. TCRdb keeps only in-frame clones here, not all; method: immunoSEQ multiplex PCR. V and J calls and clone size are as listed in that table; D and trimming were resolved from the DNA. The sample shows around 200,000 clones, approximately 85% of them seen only once. This TCR was recovered from a woman aged 80 or older with acute or convalescent COVID-19. Sequencing was carried out using peripheral blood. This chain connects TRBV5-6 to TRBJ2-2; maybe TRBD1 (5 bases). The CDR3 coding sequence is TGTGCCAGCAGAGATACAGGGAACACCGGGGAGCTGTTTTTT. As protein: CASRDTGNTGELFF. Full variable domain (outside the CDR3, taken from reference TRBV5-6 and TRBJ2-2): DAGVTQSPTHLIKTRGQQVTLRCSPKSGHDTVSWYQQALGQGPQFIFQYYEEEERQRGNFPDRFSGHQFPNYSSELNVNALLLGDSALYLCASRDTGNTGELFFGEGSRLTVL.